These 19 T cell receptor beta chains share one sample of origin, sequenced in a study of early T cells in non-severe SARS-CoV-2 infection. One entry per CDR3 protein results from TCRdb running MiXCR on the 5' RACE reads. Of tens of thousands of distinct CDR3 sequences listed, about 19% are singletons. The material was whole blood, obtained at baseline. The source of these receptors is an adult who was a healthcare worker with PCR-confirmed SARS-CoV-2 infection or an uninfected control (not recorded which).

This clonotype showed up just a few times. The V gene is TRBV7-9, the J gene TRBJ1-1; D is perhaps TRBD1 (6 bases). Looked up from germline, CDR1 is SEHNR and CDR2 is FQNEAQ (reference sequence). CDR3 length: 11 residues. Trimming pared 5 bases from V and 11 bases from J, leaving 12 bases between. The CDR3, as DNA: TGTGCCAGCAGCCAACAGGGCAGGGCTTTCTTT. Its translation: CASSQQGRAFF.

This clonotype appeared many times. The CDR3 DNA reads as TGCGCCAGCAGCCAAGCCTCCGGACAGGTTACCTACTCTGGGGCCAACGTCCTGACTTTC. The encoded protein is CASSQASGQVTYSGANVLTF. The chain links TRBV4-1 to TRBJ2-6, with 7 positions matching TRBD1. V lost 1 base to trimming and J lost 0 bases; unmatched junction nucleotides: 12. The CDR3 totals 20 residues. Germline V gene lookup returns CDR1 MGHRA and CDR2 YSYEKL.

This rearrangement joins TRBV12-3 or TRBV12-4 to TRBJ2-5, with 7 bases aligning to TRBD1. The CDR3 runs to 13 residues. J gave up 4 bases and V 3 bases, and 2 bases lay outside the gene matches. CDR3 in DNA: TGTGCCAGCAGTTTCGAGGGGGCAGAGACCCAGTACTTC. Residues: CASSFEGAETQYF.

Ten or more counts support this clonotype. V gene TRBV10-3 combines with J gene TRBJ1-6; weak D call: TRBD1 (6 bases). This CDR3 is 13 amino acids long. V lost 6 bases and J lost 7, with 10 bases in between. Germline V gene lookup returns CDR1 ENHRY and CDR2 SYGVKD. The chain's CDR3 is CAIRSGDNSPLHF. CDR3 nucleotide sequence: TGTGCCATCAGGTCAGGGGACAATTCACCCCTCCACTTT.

Many counts were recorded for this clonotype. The V gene is TRBV12-5, the J gene TRBJ2-1; D assignment may be TRBD1 or TRBD2 (5 bases each). The CDR3 contains 13 residues. Looked up from germline, CDR1 is LGHNT and CDR2 is FRNRAP. Deletions cut 7 bases from V and 6 bases from J, with 13 bases between. The CDR3, as DNA: TGTGCTAGTGTTGGGGGTGTTGGCAATGAGCAGTTCTTC. Encoded protein: CASVGGVGNEQFF.

Written as DNA, the CDR3 is TGTGCCAGCAGTTGGCGGGGGGCAAGGACTGAAGCTTTCTTT. Translated, it gives CASSWRGARTEAFF. The chain has TRBV6-5 and TRBJ1-1; a possible D gene is TRBD1 (6 bases). Germline CDR1 and CDR2: MNHEY and SVGAGI. Trimming took 4 bases from V and 5 from J, leaving 14 bases between them. This CDR3 comprises 14 residues.

This clonotype was observed a handful of times. The chain is built from TRBV7-9 and TRBJ2-1; D remains unclear. V was cut by 4 bases and J by 10 bases, with 17 bases left in between. The germline CDR1 and CDR2 sequences are SEHNR and FQNEAQ (reference sequence). The CDR3 has 14 amino acids. This CDR3 reads CASSSRYNDGEQFF. As DNA, the CDR3 is TGTGCCAGCAGCTCCCGCTACAACGATGGGGAGCAGTTCTTC.

This clonotype was observed a few times. The V gene is TRBV4-1, the J gene TRBJ2-5; D gene uncertain. The V end lost 2 bases, the J end lost 0 bases, and 7 bases lay between the germline ends. Germline values: CDR1 MGHRA, CDR2 YSYEKL. The CDR3 is made up of 14 amino acids. This CDR3 is CASSQLEYQETQYF. CDR3 coding DNA: TGCGCCAGCAGCCAACTAGAGTACCAAGAGACCCAGTACTTC.

The chain employs TRBV19 and TRBJ1-2; D call uncertain. CDR3 size: 13 residues. Between the trimmed V and J ends, which lost 3 bases and 4 bases, there was a span of 9 bases. The germline gives CDR1 LNHDA, CDR2 SQIVND (reference sequence). As DNA, the CDR3 is TGTGCCAGTAGTATTCAAAGTAGCTATGGCTACACCTTC. This codes for CASSIQSSYGYTF.

The chain is built from TRBV3-1 and TRBJ2-2; D call uncertain. The CDR3 is 13 residues long. The V and J ends lost 6 bases and 1 base respectively, with 6 bases between them. Germline V CDR1 and CDR2: LGHDT, YNNKEL (reference sequence). The CDR3 DNA is TGTGCCAGCAGGAGACAGAACACCGGGGAGCTGTTTTTT. Translation: CASRRQNTGELFF. The full variable domain, rest sourced from reference TRBV3-1 and TRBJ2-2, is DTAVSQTPKYLVTQMGNDKSIKCEQNLGHDTMYWYKQDSKKFLKIMFSYNNKELIINETVPNRFSPKSPDKAHLNLHINSLELGDSAVYFCASRRQNTGELFFGEGSRLTVL.

This clonotype was counted ten times or more. This sequence joins TRBV12-3 or TRBV12-4 and TRBJ2-7; D might be TRBD1 (6 bases). V lost 1 base and J lost 7, with 32 bases in between. CDR3 length equals 20 residues. For the CDR3, the DNA is TGTGCCAGCAGTTTAGATGCCCGCTCTGCTCCGGGACAAATTACGAGGGAGCAGTACTTC. It specifies CASSLDARSAPGQITREQYF.

This clonotype was counted only a few times. The chain joins TRBV4-1 to TRBJ2-7; tentatively, D is TRBD2 (6 bases). The germline V and J ends were trimmed by 0 bases and 2 bases, with 20 bases remaining between them. The CDR3 extends over 18 amino acids. CDR1 is MGHRA and CDR2 is YSYEKL in the germline V gene. The CDR3 nucleotides are TGCGCCAGCAGCCAAGAATCCACGTCCGGGACTCGGGCCTACGAGCAGTACTTC. Its translation is CASSQESTSGTRAYEQYF.

This clonotype was detected only a few times. This CDR3 reads CASSQPGQGTGELFF. CDR3 coding DNA: TGCGCCAGCAGCCAACCGGGACAGGGAACCGGGGAGCTGTTTTTT. V is TRBV4-1 and J is TRBJ2-2, with TRBD1 identical over 9 bases. Looked up from germline, CDR1 is MGHRA and CDR2 is YSYEKL. V trimming: 2 bases; J trimming: 5 bases; junction bases outside the gene matches: 3. CDR3 size: 15 residues.

This clonotype was observed at least ten times. The chain combines TRBV5-5 with TRBJ1-1, with D tentatively TRBD1 (6 bases). Germline assignment: CDR1 SGHKS and CDR2 YYEKEE (reference sequence). CDR3 length: 14 amino acids. The germline V and J ends were trimmed by 6 bases and 2 bases, with 14 bases remaining between them. CDR3 DNA sequence: TGTGCCAGCACCCGGGGGCCGGAAAACACTGAAGCTTTCTTT. It translates to CASTRGPENTEAFF.

CDR3 in DNA: TGTGCCAGCAGCCATCATAGGGGACAGGTTATCGTTGAGCAGTTCTTC. Protein product: CASSHHRGQVIVEQFF. V is TRBV3-1 and J is TRBJ2-1; 8 bases align to TRBD1. There are 16 residues in the CDR3. CDR1 is LGHDT and CDR2 is YNNKEL in the germline V gene (reference sequence). The junction had 13 bases not matched to a gene; V was cut back by 3 bases and J by 9 bases.

This clonotype was detected once. The chain combines TRBV5-8 with TRBJ2-3; 12 bases agree with TRBD2. The J segment lost 5 bases and the V segment lost 5 bases, leaving 12 bases of the junction unmatched. CDR1 and CDR2 from the germline V gene are SGHTS and YDEGEE. The CDR3 has 17 residues. CDR3: CASSFLLAGGRLDTQYF. CDR3 sequence (DNA): TGTGCCAGCAGTTTCCTCCTAGCGGGAGGGCGATTAGATACGCAGTATTTT.

Concerning this clonotype: The germline gene is not matched at one end of the junction; a read error may be the cause. CDR3 region: CAASPEGPGEQSF. The CDR3 DNA follows: TGTGCCGCCTCTCCCGAGGGGCCGGGCGAGCAGTCCTTC. The J gene is TRBJ2-7, the V gene TRBV10-3; D may match TRBD1 or TRBD2 (5 bases each). Germline V CDR1 and CDR2: ENHRY, SYGVKD. The CDR3 totals 13 residues.

This chain joins TRBV29-1 and TRBJ2-1; possibly TRBD2 for D (5 bases). V lost 8 bases and J lost 13, with 15 bases in between. This CDR3 contains 10 residues. Per the germline V gene, CDR1 is SQVTM and CDR2 is ANQGSEA. CDR3 in amino acids: CSPYGLPQFF. CDR3 nucleotide sequence: TGCAGCCCGTACGGACTCCCTCAGTTCTTC.

The V and J genes are TRBV10-3 and TRBJ1-4; maybe TRBD1 (6 bases). CDR1 is ENHRY, CDR2 SYGVKD, per germline. The CDR3 is 13 residues long. V was pared by 11 bases and J by 7 bases, with 17 bases between. The CDR3 DNA follows: TGTGCCTCCGGGGGGGGGCGAGGTGAAAAACTGTTTTTT. Translating gives CASGGGRGEKLFF.